Listed here are 16 T cell receptor beta chains from one sample, sequenced in a study of blood T cells in healthy people across ages. Primers used in a second PCR of about 6 to 12 cycles were a sample-barcoded 5' primer and a J-beta primer mix. TCRdb reprocessed the 5' RACE reads with MiXCR, giving one entry per CDR3 protein. The sample lists hundreds of thousands of distinct CDR3 sequences, about 24% occurring once. Sequencing input: blood. These receptors were taken from a man between 70 and 80 years old in good health.

The genes are TRBV3-1 and TRBJ2-5; a possible D gene is TRBD1 (5 bases). Germline CDR1 is LGHDT and CDR2 is YNNKEL (reference sequence). Between the trimmed V and J ends, which lost 7 bases and 2 bases, there was a span of 8 bases. This CDR3 region has 12 residues. For the CDR3, the DNA is TGTGCCAGCATGGGGCCGCAAGAGACCCAGTACTTC. Its protein product is CASMGPQETQYF.

This clonotype was seen a few times. This sequence joins TRBV24-1 and TRBJ2-2, with 11 bases identical to TRBD2. The junction had 4 bases not matched to a gene; V was cut back by 4 bases and J by 4 bases. This CDR3 is built from 16 residues. The V gene's germline CDR1 is KGHDR and CDR2 SFDVKD. The CDR3 is CATSEFLAGGTGELFF. The CDR3 DNA sequence: TGTGCCACCAGTGAATTCCTAGCGGGGGGCACCGGGGAGCTGTTTTTT.

This clonotype was seen only once. The chain carries TRBV9 and TRBJ2-7; D uncertain. The ends were cut back, 0 bases at V and 0 bases at J, with 7 bases in the middle. Germline CDR1 is SGDLS and CDR2 is YYNGEE. The CDR3 sequence is 14 residues long. The CDR3 is CASSVDQSSYEQYF. As DNA, the CDR3 is TGTGCCAGCAGCGTAGACCAAAGCTCCTACGAGCAGTACTTC.

The chain is built from TRBV7-6 and TRBJ2-1; D not resolved. CDR1 and CDR2 from the germline V gene are SGHVS and FNYEAQ. This CDR3 contains 13 residues. Trimming cost V 1 base and J 15 bases, with 16 bases left between them. Here the CDR3 DNA reads TGTGCCAGCAGCTTAGTCGGCCGGTCAGTAGTGTTCTTC. Its protein product is CASSLVGRSVVFF.

Turning to this clonotype: At one of its ends the junction is not consistent with the germline gene, which may arise from a read error. The CDR3 region has the DNA TGCGCCAGCTGCTTGTCGTCACCAGCAGATACGCAGTATTTT. Protein product: CASCLSSPADTQYF. The rearrangement joins TRBV5-1 to TRBJ2-3; D not resolved. There are 14 residues in the CDR3. The germline V gene has CDR1 SGHRS and CDR2 YFSETQ.

The chain recombines TRBV30 with TRBJ2-2; D not resolved. Germline-derived CDR1 and CDR2 are GTSNPN and SVGIG (reference sequence). V was shortened by 2 bases and J by 3 bases, with 7 bases between the two germline ends. This CDR3 comprises 13 residues. The CDR3 reads CAWSIIYTGELFF. In nucleotides, the CDR3 is TGTGCCTGGAGTATTATCTACACCGGGGAGCTGTTTTTT.

This clonotype was detected only a few times. This sequence joins TRBV27 and TRBJ2-4; TRBD1 might be the D (6 bases). CDR3 length: 15 residues. Trimming pared 8 bases from V and 0 bases from J, leaving 14 bases between. The germline V gene encodes CDR1 MNHEY and CDR2 SMNVEV (reference sequence). CDR3 DNA: TGTGCCAGCGGCGGACAGACTCTAGCCAAAAACATTCAGTACTTC. It is translated as CASGGQTLAKNIQYF.

The V and J genes are TRBV20-1 and TRBJ2-1; 10 bases agree with TRBD1. Losses at the gene ends were 4 bases for V and 2 bases for J; bases not matched to a gene: 5. CDR3 length equals 15 residues. The V gene's germline CDR1 is DFQATT and CDR2 SNEGSKA (reference sequence). The CDR3 protein is CSAKPGTGAYNEQFF. DNA of the CDR3: TGCAGTGCTAAGCCCGGGACAGGGGCCTACAATGAGCAGTTCTTC.

The J gene is TRBJ2-1, the V gene TRBV30, with D uncertain. Germline assignment: CDR1 GTSNPN and CDR2 SVGIG (reference sequence). This CDR3 spans 12 amino acids. V lost 0 bases to trimming and J lost 9 bases, with 9 bases between them. The DNA for the CDR3 is TGTGCCTGGAGTGTATCGTTTGCTGAGCAGTTCTTC. Protein sequence: CAWSVSFAEQFF. The full variable domain, rest sourced from reference TRBV30 and TRBJ2-1, is SQTIHQWPATLVQPVGSPLSLECTVEGTSNPNLYWYRQAAGRGLQLLFYSVGIGQISSEVPQNLSASRPQDRQFILSSKKLLLSDSGFYLCAWSVSFAEQFFGPGTRLTVL.

A single count supports this clonotype. This rearrangement joins TRBV7-8 to TRBJ2-2; D could derive from TRBD1 or TRBD2 (5 bases each). There are 15 residues in the CDR3. Germline CDR1 SGHVS, CDR2 FQNEAQ. V gave up 1 base and J gave up 6 bases, with 12 bases separating them. CDR3 DNA sequence: TGTGCCAGCAGCTTAGTGAGGGGATTGTCCGGGGAGCTGTTTTTT. It codes for CASSLVRGLSGELFF.

This clonotype was recorded a few times. The chain is built from TRBV21-1 and TRBJ1-4. TRBV21-1 counts as a pseudogene. This CDR3 contains 16 residues. The CDR3 region is CASSNTKAIANEKLFF. The CDR3 nucleotides are TGTGCCAGCAGCAACACGAAGGCCATTGCTAATGAAAAACTGTTTTTT.

The chain employs TRBV20-1 and TRBJ2-5; TRBD2 matches at 9 bases. CDR3 length: 15 residues. Germline assignment: CDR1 DFQATT and CDR2 SNEGSKA (reference sequence). Trimming removed 0 bases from V and 9 bases from J; junction bases left unmatched: 11. CDR3 residues: CSAREGGGGTKAQYF. In DNA, the CDR3 is TGCAGTGCTAGAGAAGGCGGGGGGGGAACGAAGGCCCAGTACTTC.

A few counts support this clonotype. The chain carries TRBV5-5 and TRBJ1-2; D is uncertain. The germline V gene encodes CDR1 SGHKS and CDR2 YYEKEE (reference sequence). CDR3 length: 13 residues. Trimming pared 7 bases from V and 2 bases from J, leaving 12 bases between. In DNA, the CDR3 is TGTGCCAGCGGCCAGTCTTGGAACTATGGCTACACCTTC. It codes for CASGQSWNYGYTF.

This clonotype was found a few times. The genes are TRBV21-1 and TRBJ1-4. TRBV21-1 is an annotated pseudogene. The CDR3 loop spans 15 amino acids. CDR3 sequence: CASSKENSENEKLFF. The DNA for the CDR3 is TGTGCCAGCAGCAAAGAAAACAGCGAGAATGAAAAACTGTTTTTT.

The J gene is TRBJ2-3, the V gene TRBV18, with 11 bases aligning to TRBD2. V dropped 1 base and J dropped 0; count of bases not matched to a gene: 6. This CDR3 has 18 amino acids. Germline loops: CDR1 KGHSH, CDR2 LQKENI. The CDR3 sequence: CASSPRLAGGPSTDTQYF. CDR3 bases: TGTGCCAGCTCACCACGTCTAGCGGGAGGTCCTAGCACAGATACGCAGTATTTT.

The genes are TRBV10-3 and TRBJ2-3, with 8 positions matching TRBD2. Germline V gives CDR1 ENHRY, CDR2 SYGVKD. V was pared by 6 bases and J by 6 bases, with 2 bases of the junction left unmatched. The CDR3 has 12 residues. CDR3: CAISGLADTQYF. The CDR3 coding sequence is TGTGCCATCAGCGGACTAGCTGATACGCAGTATTTT.